The 9 T cell receptor beta chains presented below share a single source sample, sequenced in a study of T cell clonality in common variable immunodeficiency. Whole-study findings and limits: Fewer deletions and N-nucleotide insertions were reportedly seen in common variable immunodeficiency TCR beta sequences.

Their target antigens are unknown. The protocol was immunoSEQ multiplex PCR, while the TCRdb copy is restricted to in-frame clones and leaves out a portion. This sample comprises 15,000 to 20,000 clones, none seen once only. The specimen was peripheral blood mononuclear cells. Receptors were obtained from a human donor with common variable immunodeficiency.

This clone was seen only a few times. Coverage ceases 3 residues before the CDR3 finishes, and the germline J gene fills in the end. The V and J genes are TRBV2 and TRBJ1-2, with 9 bases lining up with TRBD1. The CDR3 loop spans 13 amino acids. Trimming removed 5 bases from V and 7 bases from J; junction bases left unmatched: 5. CDR1 SNHLY and CDR2 FYNNEI come from the germline V gene. The CDR3: CASSSGTGSGYTF. Incomplete CDR3 DNA: TGTGCCAGCAGTTCCGGGACAGGGTCTGGC.

This clone was seen at least ten times. The read ends 3 residues early relative to the CDR3; the germline J gene fills the gap. The chain employs TRBV7-3 and TRBJ2-7; D remains ambiguous. CDR3 length equals 12 residues. V was trimmed by 2 bases and J by 5 bases, leaving 7 bases between them. Germline CDR1 and CDR2: SGHTA and FQGTGA. The CDR3 here is CASSLLPHEQYF. The DNA read from the CDR3 is TGTGCCAGCAGCTTACTCCCCCACGAG.

This clone showed up many times. Read sequence stops 3 residues before the CDR3 end, and the germline J gene provides the missing end. The V gene is TRBV29-1, the J gene TRBJ2-2; possible D gene TRBD1, 6 bases. The CDR3 runs 14 residues. V was trimmed by 5 bases and J by 2 bases, leaving 12 bases between them. Germline V gene data show CDR1 as SQVTM and CDR2 as ANQGSEA. The part of the CDR3 DNA that was read is TGCAGCGTTCTGACAGGTTCTAACACCGGGGAG. This sequence encodes CSVLTGSNTGE. From start to end, the CDR3 is CSVLTGSNTGELFF.

This clone has a handful of counts. Incomplete CDR3 DNA: TGCGCCAGCAGCATCGGGACAGGGTGGGATTCACCC. Translating it yields CASSIGTGWDSP. The complete CDR3 protein is CASSIGTGWDSPLHF. The rearrangement uses TRBV5-1 and TRBJ1-6; 9 positions match TRBD1. The read ends 3 residues before the CDR3 terminus; that terminus is restored from the germline J gene. This CDR3 has 15 residues. V gave up 4 bases and J gave up 8 bases; unmatched junction bases: 7. In germline, CDR1 is SGHRS, CDR2 YFSETQ.

This clone was recorded at least ten times. The CDR3 end is not reached by the read, which stops 3 residues before it; the germline J gene fills it in. The chain recombines TRBV20-1 with TRBJ2-1, with D possibly TRBD2 on 6 matching bases. V lost 4 bases and J lost 0, with 10 bases in between. The CDR3 contains 14 residues. The germline gives CDR1 DFQATT, CDR2 SNEGSKA (reference sequence). The CDR3 bases that were read are TGCAGTGCTACGGGACTCCCCTCCTACAATGAG. This translates into CSATGLPSYNE. From start to end, the CDR3 is CSATGLPSYNEQFF.

This clone has only a few counts. The DNA ends 3 residues before the CDR3 does, and the rest of the CDR3 is filled in from the germline J gene. V and J are TRBV19 and TRBJ1-5; perhaps TRBD1 as D (6 bases). This CDR3 contains 15 residues. Germline V CDR1 and CDR2: LNHDA, SQIVND (reference sequence). V gave up 4 bases and J gave up 2 bases, with 12 bases separating them. CDR3 DNA, as far as it was read: TGTGCCAGTAGTAGCTGGGCAGGGGGCAATCAGCCC. It is translated as CASSSWAGGNQP. The CDR3 in full is CASSSWAGGNQPQHF.

In regard to this clone: Read data end 3 residues before the CDR3 end; the end is taken from the germline J gene. This rearrangement joins TRBV6-1 to TRBJ2-6; no firm D call. CDR1 is MNHNS, CDR2 SASEGT, per germline. The ends were cut back, 4 bases at V and 0 bases at J, with 10 bases in the middle. The CDR3 covers 16 residues. The CDR3 spells CASSGRLFSGANVLTF. The sequenced CDR3 bases are TGTGCCAGCAGTGGGAGACTGTTCTCTGGGGCCAACGTC.

This clone was observed a handful of times. From the germline J gene comes the end of the CDR3, since the read stops 3 residues before it. This chain joins TRBV7-2 and TRBJ2-7, with a tentative D call TRBD1 (5 bases). Trimming took 5 bases from V and 6 from J, leaving 14 bases between them. CDR1 and CDR2 (germline): SGHTA, FQGNSA. This CDR3 contains 13 residues. The CDR3 bases that were read are TGTGCCAGCAGCGGACGACAGCTAGGCGAG. This codes for CASSGRQLGE. The CDR3 in its entirety is CASSGRQLGEQYF. The variable domain in full, with the rest retrieved from reference TRBV7-2 and TRBJ2-7, is GAGVSQSPSNKVTEKGKDVELRCDPISGHTALYWYRQSLGQGLEFLIYFQGNSAPDKSGLPSDRFSAERTGGSVSTLTIQRTQQEDSAVYLCASSGRQLGEQYFGPGTRLTVT.

In this sample, this clone is medium-sized. The DNA ends 3 residues before the CDR3 does, and the rest of the CDR3 is filled in from the germline J gene. The chain combines TRBV18 with TRBJ2-7, with D maybe TRBD1 (5 bases). Germline-derived CDR1 and CDR2 are KGHSH and LQKENI. Trimming stripped 3 bases from V and 4 bases from J, with 13 bases between. The CDR3 is made up of 14 amino acids. The DNA read from the CDR3 is TGTGCCAGCTCACCGGACCAGGGATGGTACGAG. Translated: CASSPDQGWYE. The complete CDR3 protein is CASSPDQGWYEQYF. The full variable domain, rest sourced from reference TRBV18 and TRBJ2-7, is NAGVMQNPRHLVRRRGQEARLRCSPMKGHSHVYWYRQLPEEGLKFMVYLQKENIIDESGMPKERFSAEFPKEGPSILRIQQVVRGDSAAYFCASSPDQGWYEQYFGPGTRLTVT.